This TCR beta chain was retrieved from a study of human T cells and chemical hapten exposure. Using its own MiXCR run on the RACE reads, TCRdb lists one record per CDR3 protein. The sample has some 90,000 distinct CDR3 sequences, 8.5% seen once. This clonotype was recorded many times. Regarding time point: pre-sensitization, week 0. Treatment given: therapeutic diphenylcyclopropenone sensitization with weekly scalp DPC. Germline V gene data show CDR1 as MNHEY and CDR2 as SVGAGI. This CDR3 is 14 amino acids long. Trimming stripped 8 bases from V and 2 bases from J, with 16 bases between. The TCR was taken from a man in his forties with alopecia areata. Some clones in this sample may be carry-over from other donors' samples. This material consisted of whole blood, taken in connection with sensitization to the hapten diphenylcyclopropenone (DPC). The V and J genes are TRBV6-5 and TRBJ2-7, with D possibly matching TRBD1 (6 bases). The CDR3 sequence: CASRLSRTAYEQYF. CDR3 nucleotide sequence: TGTGCCAGCCGACTCAGCAGGACAGCCTACGAGCAGTACTTC.